The rows below give T cell receptor beta chains drawn from one sample of a study of blood T cells in healthy people across ages. TCRdb independently ran MiXCR on the 5' RACE reads; one entry per CDR3 protein. This table holds around 800,000 distinct CDR3 sequences, roughly 50% found once. The source material was blood. The receptors derive from a man of 80 years or more in good health. Each CDR3 is given with its conserved first and last residue. A D gene is named only where the DNA matches it firmly. The size field is filled for only some rows; it gives once, few, many or a size class.

clone size: -
J gene: TRBJ2-3
D gene: TRBD2
V gene: TRBV28
CDR3 protein: CASNEGGPTDTQYF
CDR3 DNA: TGTGCCAGCAACGAGGGAGGGCCGACAGATACGCAGTATTTT

clone size: -
J gene: TRBJ1-4
D gene: TRBD1
V gene: TRBV28
CDR3 protein: CASSLWTGTNEKLFF
CDR3 DNA: TGTGCCAGCAGTCTCTGGACAGGGACTAATGAAAAACTGTTTTTT

clone size: -
J gene: TRBJ2-5
D gene: -
V gene: TRBV6-5
CDR3 protein: CASCPWGGDHNEQYF
CDR3 DNA: TGTGCCAGCTGCCCCTGGGGCGGAGATCACAATGAGCAGTACTTC

clone size: -
J gene: TRBJ1-1
D gene: TRBD1
V gene: TRBV5-1
CDR3 protein: CASSNRQGNTEAFF
CDR3 DNA: TGCGCCAGCAGCAACCGACAGGGGAACACTGAAGCTTTCTTT

clone size: -
J gene: TRBJ2-4
D gene: TRBD2
V gene: TRBV10-2
CDR3 protein: CASRGTGGDKNIQYF
CDR3 DNA: TGCGCCAGCAGAGGGACGGGAGGGGATAAAAACATTCAGTACTTC

clone size: once
J gene: TRBJ2-1
D gene: TRBD2
V gene: TRBV27
CDR3 protein: CASSHPLASGSPSSYNEQFF
CDR3 DNA: TGTGCCAGCAGTCACCCCCTCGCTAGCGGGAGCCCGTCCTCCTACAATGAGCAGTTCTTC

clone size: -
J gene: TRBJ2-7
D gene: TRBD2
V gene: TRBV6-5
CDR3 protein: CASSWTSGRTGEQYF
CDR3 DNA: TGTGCCAGCAGTTGGACTAGCGGGAGAACAGGCGAGCAGTACTTC

clone size: -
J gene: TRBJ2-5
D gene: -
V gene: TRBV5-1
CDR3 protein: CASTPGGVLTKTQYF
CDR3 DNA: TGCGCCAGCACTCCCGGGGGAGTCTTAACAAAGACCCAGTACTTC

clone size: -
J gene: TRBJ1-2
D gene: -
V gene: TRBV29-1
CDR3 protein: CSVDLAAAYGYTF
CDR3 DNA: TGCAGCGTTGACCTGGCGGCCGCCTATGGCTACACCTTC

clone size: -
J gene: TRBJ2-3
D gene: -
V gene: TRBV7-9
CDR3 protein: CASSLAEYAYF
CDR3 DNA: TGTGCCAGCAGCTTAGCGGAATACGCGTATTTT

clone size: -
J gene: TRBJ2-7
D gene: TRBD2
V gene: TRBV6-2/TRBV6-3
CDR3 protein: CASSDEGLRVEQYF
CDR3 DNA: TGTGCCAGCAGTGACGAGGGACTACGCGTGGAGCAGTACTTC

clone size: few
J gene: TRBJ2-6
D gene: -
V gene: TRBV27
CDR3 protein: CASSLSWTEHSGANVLTF
CDR3 DNA: TGTGCCAGCAGTTTAAGTTGGACGGAACACTCTGGGGCCAACGTCCTGACTTTC

clone size: -
J gene: TRBJ1-4
D gene: -
V gene: TRBV7-8
CDR3 protein: CASSLAPASVPFGEKLFF
CDR3 DNA: TGTGCCAGCAGCTTAGCGCCGGCGTCAGTACCCTTTGGAGAAAAACTGTTTTTT

clone size: -
J gene: TRBJ2-1
D gene: -
V gene: TRBV12-3/TRBV12-4
CDR3 protein: CASVVAGANPQGGEQFF
CDR3 DNA: TGTGCCAGCGTCGTGGCGGGGGCCAACCCCCAAGGTGGTGAGCAGTTCTTC

clone size: -
J gene: TRBJ2-1
D gene: TRBD2
V gene: TRBV20-1
CDR3 protein: CSAQGLAGVNEQFF
CDR3 DNA: TGCAGTGCCCAGGGACTAGCGGGAGTCAATGAGCAGTTCTTC

clone size: -
J gene: TRBJ2-1
D gene: -
V gene: TRBV18
CDR3 protein: CASSLGTNYNEQFF
CDR3 DNA: TGTGCCAGCTCACTGGGAACCAACTACAATGAGCAGTTCTTC

clone size: -
J gene: TRBJ2-1
D gene: -
V gene: TRBV29-1
CDR3 protein: CSVEGGRGGREQFF
CDR3 DNA: TGCAGCGTTGAAGGGGGTAGGGGGGGGCGTGAGCAGTTCTTC